This record concerns one T cell receptor beta chain sequence. V lost 2 bases to trimming and J lost 7 bases, with 14 bases between them. The CDR3 covers 14 residues. The germline V gene encodes CDR1 SGHTA and CDR2 FQGNSA. The record originates from a study of Ad26.COV2.S vaccination and SARS-CoV-2 variants. Profiling relied on immunoSEQ multiplex PCR, and the TCRdb table lists in-frame clones only, not all of them. The sample lists about 350,000 clones; around nine tenths were seen once. The treatment denotes: 15 to 20 received Ad26.COV2.S at low or high dose, single or two shots; roughly five received placebo; per-sample allocation not given. Samples came from day 63 after the first vaccine or placebo injection.

The chain employs TRBV7-2 and TRBJ1-1; D may be TRBD1 (5 bases). The TCR originated in a person aged 18 to 65 who received the Ad26.COV2.S COVID-19 vaccine or a placebo. Specimen: peripheral blood, collected in a trial of Ad26.COV2.S vaccine versus placebo. CDR3 nucleotide sequence: TGTGCCAGCAGCTTAAGTCAGGGATTAAGTGAAGCTTTCTTT. Amino acids: CASSLSQGLSEAFF.